The TCR beta chain under discussion was sequenced for a study of blood T cell repertoires in COVID-19. Overall study: The analysed material was cDNA or gDNA that came from T cells, B-cell-depleted T cells, or PBMCs.

As to this clone: Other DNA sequences in this sample translate to the same CDR3.

Cohorts were based on clinical histories the participants reported. Recovery among Cohort 3 donors was established by two negative PCRs, clearance, or symptom resolution. J lost 7 bases, V lost 3 bases, and 0 bases had no gene match. This CDR3 region has 11 residues. CDR1 DFQATT and CDR2 SNEGSKA come from the germline V gene (reference sequence). Profiled with immunoSEQ multiplex PCR; TCRdb holds only in-frame clones, not every one. Found here are hundreds of thousands of clones, around 87% of them singletons; the top ten hold roughly 1.1%. The J gene is TRBJ2-1, the V gene TRBV20-1, with TRBD2 matching over 7 bases. The receptor's source is a young man who had recovered from COVID-19. The sample taken for sequencing was PBMCs or T cells enriched from blood (not recorded which). CDR3 nucleotide sequence: TGCAGTGCTAGCGGGGGGAATGAGCAGTTCTTC. It specifies CSASGGNEQFF.